The TCR beta chain described here comes from a study of T-cell memory formation after mild COVID-19. The ends were cut back, 4 bases at V and 2 bases at J, with 9 bases in the middle. The CDR3 consists of 14 residues. This clonotype was counted only a few times. TCRdb fed the 5' RACE reads into MiXCR, producing one record per CDR3 protein. The sample includes 210,000 or so distinct CDR3 sequences, about 17% seen only once; the top ten take 2.4%. The TCR sequence derives from an adult woman who had mild COVID-19 (a few samples of this study predate the infection). Cell type and time point are not known. Sequenced input: PBMCs or a T cell subset sorted from them (not recorded which). The V gene is TRBV12-3 or TRBV12-4, the J gene TRBJ1-5, with a tentative D call TRBD1 (6 bases). In DNA, the CDR3 is TGTGCCAGCAGTTCGCAGGGGCGCAATCAGCCCCAGCATTTT. It encodes CASSSQGRNQPQHF.